The 21 T cell receptor beta chains listed next were all sequenced from one sample in a study of blood T cells in healthy people across ages. A second PCR of about 6 to 11 cycles used a sample-barcoded 5' primer and a J-beta primer mix. TCRdb called the 5' RACE reads again in MiXCR, with one record for every CDR3 protein. This table holds 730,000 or so distinct CDR3 sequences, around 41% found once. Sequenced input: blood. The receptors stem from a man of 80 years or more in good health.

With regard to this clonotype: An end of the junction differs from the germline gene, which may be a read error. The chain is built from TRBV27 and TRBJ1-1; D is perhaps TRBD1 (5 bases). The CDR3 is 15 residues long. Germline values: CDR1 MNHEY, CDR2 SMNVEV (reference sequence). The CDR3 bases are TGTGCCAGCAGTTCGACCGGGACCGTGAACACTAAAGCTTTCTTT. Translation: CASSSTGTVNTKAFF.

This sequence joins TRBV5-1 and TRBJ2-7; D perhaps matches TRBD1 (6 bases). There are 15 residues in the CDR3. Deletions cut 4 bases from V and 3 bases from J, with 17 bases between. Germline V gives CDR1 SGHRS, CDR2 YFSETQ. CDR3 sequence reads: CASSTSGAKVYEQYF. As DNA, the CDR3 is TGCGCCAGCAGCACCTCAGGGGCCAAAGTCTACGAGCAGTACTTC.

The rearrangement uses TRBV5-1 and TRBJ1-2; TRBD1 aligns across 7 bases. The trim removed 5 bases at V and 0 bases at J, leaving 7 bases unmatched. The CDR3 contains 15 residues. Germline V gene lookup returns CDR1 SGHRS and CDR2 YFSETQ. The CDR3 DNA follows: TGCGCCAGCAGGCCGGAGGGGACAGCTAACTATGGCTACACCTTC. This encodes CASRPEGTANYGYTF.

The table lists this clonotype with a few counts. The chain recombines TRBV6-2 or TRBV6-3 with TRBJ2-3, with D tentatively TRBD2 (6 bases). This CDR3 contains 13 residues. CDR1 and CDR2 (germline): MNHEY, SVGEGT. The ends were cut back, 6 bases at V and 6 bases at J, with 13 bases in the middle. In DNA, the CDR3 is TGTGCCAGCAGCCGACAGCGGGCGGATACGCAGTATTTT. This translates into CASSRQRADTQYF.

The table lists this clonotype with a few counts. The chain joins TRBV12-3 or TRBV12-4 to TRBJ2-5; D is undetermined. Deletions cut 3 bases from V and 2 bases from J, with 10 bases between. The CDR3 runs to 14 residues. The chain's CDR3 is CASSFQNSQETQYF. The DNA of the CDR3 is TGTGCCAGCAGTTTCCAGAACAGTCAAGAGACCCAGTACTTC.

V is TRBV4-2 and J is TRBJ1-4; no definite D call. The V and J ends lost 0 bases and 0 bases respectively, with 5 bases between them. This CDR3 spans 15 amino acids. Per germline, CDR1 LGHNA and CDR2 YNFKEQ. CDR3 amino acids: CASSQEVATNEKLFF. The CDR3 DNA reads TGTGCCAGCAGCCAAGAGGTGGCAACTAATGAAAAACTGTTTTTT.

The CDR3 nucleotides read TGTGCCAGCAGCTTAGAGGGGGGGACTCTACCGTACAATGAGCAGTTCTTC. Protein sequence: CASSLEGGTLPYNEQFF. V is TRBV11-2 and J is TRBJ2-1; 7 nucleotides line up with TRBD2. The junction had 9 bases not matched to a gene; V was cut back by 0 bases and J by 4 bases. Germline-derived CDR1 and CDR2 are SGHAT and FQNNGV. The CDR3 sequence is 17 residues long.

The sample holds a few counts of this clonotype. V is TRBV6-2 or TRBV6-3 and J is TRBJ1-5, with 8 positions matching TRBD1. This CDR3 has 15 amino acids. CDR1 and CDR2 (germline): MNHEY, SVGEGT. The V gene end was trimmed by 2 bases and the J gene end by 5 bases; junction bases not matched to a gene: 5. The CDR3, as DNA: TGTGCCAGCAGTTACATGGACAGGGATGATCAGCCCCAGCATTTT. Amino acid sequence: CASSYMDRDDQPQHF.

This clonotype was detected a few times. The chain couples TRBV4-3 to TRBJ2-4, with 11 bases matching TRBD2. There are 18 residues in the CDR3. Germline V gives CDR1 LGHNA, CDR2 YSLEER. The V gene end was trimmed by 1 base and the J gene end by 0 bases; junction bases not matched to a gene: 5. The DNA of the CDR3 is TGCGCCAGCAGCCAAGTAGCGGGGGGGCGAGTAGCCAAAAACATTCAGTACTTC. Its translation is CASSQVAGGRVAKNIQYF.

This clonotype has a handful of counts. This CDR3 is CASSPRTSGSLSDEQYF. For the CDR3, the DNA is TGTGCCAGCAGCCCTAGGACTAGCGGGAGTTTATCGGACGAGCAGTACTTC. The chain joins TRBV7-3 to TRBJ2-7; the match to TRBD2 covers 13 bases. V trimming: 5 bases; J trimming: 5 bases; junction bases outside the gene matches: 12. Germline V gives CDR1 SGHTA, CDR2 FQGTGA. The CDR3 extends over 17 amino acids. Looking up the rest from reference TRBV7-3 and TRBJ2-7 gives the full variable domain: GAGVSQTPSNKVTEKGKYVELRCDPISGHTALYWYRQSLGQGPEFLIYFQGTGAADDSGLPNDRFFAVRPEGSVSTLKIQRTERGDSAVYLCASSPRTSGSLSDEQYFGPGTRLTVT.

With respect to this clonotype: One base away lies a much larger clone, so this may be a sequencing read error. The chain recombines TRBV28 with TRBJ2-5; perhaps TRBD2 as D (6 bases). This CDR3 spans 15 amino acids. From germline, CDR1 is MDHEN and CDR2 SYDVKM. With 4 bases removed from V and 1 base from J, the gap between germline ends came to 13 bases. The CDR3 DNA is TGTGCCAGCAGTTCACCCGGCGGGACCCAAGAGACCCAGTACTTC. Its protein is CASSSPGGTQETQYF.

Worth noting for this clonotype: Given a much more abundant clone one base away, this may be a read error. The CDR3 does not close with the conserved phenylalanine or tryptophan, likely indicating a read error. The chain links TRBV29-1 to TRBJ2-7, with no clear D. Trimming took 5 bases from V and 0 from J, leaving 5 bases between them. The CDR3 extends over 11 amino acids. The V gene's germline CDR1 is SQVTM and CDR2 ANQGSEA. The CDR3 spells CSVRSSYEQYL. The CDR3 DNA reads TGCAGCGTTAGAAGCTCCTACGAGCAGTACTTG.

V and J are TRBV29-1 and TRBJ2-7; D possibly corresponds to TRBD1 (6 bases). V gave up 7 bases and J gave up 3 bases, with 16 bases separating them. The length of the CDR3 is 13 residues. CDR1 and CDR2 (germline): SQVTM, ANQGSEA. In DNA, the CDR3 is TGCAGCGGTTGTCAGGGGTCATGCTACGAGCAGTACTTC. It yields the protein CSGCQGSCYEQYF.

The chain combines TRBV29-1 with TRBJ1-1; D is unclear. The V and J ends lost 6 bases and 3 bases respectively, with 23 bases between them. This CDR3 spans 16 amino acids. CDR1 and CDR2 (germline): SQVTM, ANQGSEA. This CDR3 reads CSVGKQRQGFYTEAFF. CDR3 sequence (DNA): TGCAGCGTCGGCAAACAACGACAAGGGTTTTACACTGAAGCTTTCTTT.

V gene TRBV7-9 combines with J gene TRBJ1-4; no clear D. The CDR3 is made up of 14 amino acids. The germline V and J ends were trimmed by 5 bases and 5 bases, with 12 bases remaining between them. Germline V gene sequence: CDR1 SEHNR, CDR2 FQNEAQ (reference sequence). DNA of the CDR3: TGTGCCAGCAGCCCCCGGGCCAGGAATGAAAAACTGTTTTTT. Translating it yields CASSPRARNEKLFF.

For this clonotype: One end of the junction is discordant with germline, which a read error may explain. This rearrangement joins TRBV9 to TRBJ1-1, with D possibly matching TRBD1 (6 bases). In germline, CDR1 is SGDLS, CDR2 YYNGEE. The CDR3 loop spans 16 amino acids. The CDR3 region is CASSVWDNPMNTKAFF. CDR3 bases: TGTGCCAGCAGCGTATGGGACAACCCAATGAACACTAAAGCTTTCTTT.

In its sample, this clonotype was seen many times. CDR3 sequence (DNA): TGTGCCAGCAGTACCCAAGACCGGAGCTCCTACGAGCAGTACTTC. It encodes CASSTQDRSSYEQYF. The chain recombines TRBV6-2 or TRBV6-3 with TRBJ2-7; unclear D gene. Germline V CDR1 and CDR2: MNHEY, SVGEGT. V shed 5 bases and J shed 0 bases, with 14 bases lying between them. This CDR3 contains 15 residues.

This chain connects TRBV7-3 to TRBJ2-3, with D possibly called TRBD1 or TRBD2 (6 bases each). This CDR3 spans 15 amino acids. CDR1 is SGHTA and CDR2 is FQGTGA in the germline V gene. Between the trimmed V and J ends, which lost 1 base and 4 bases, there was a span of 12 bases. Here the CDR3 reads CASSLRGAISDTQYF. The CDR3 DNA follows: TGTGCCAGCAGCTTAAGGGGGGCAATATCAGATACGCAGTATTTT. The whole variable domain, remainder taken from reference TRBV7-3 and TRBJ2-3, is GAGVSQTPSNKVTEKGKYVELRCDPISGHTALYWYRQSLGQGPEFLIYFQGTGAADDSGLPNDRFFAVRPEGSVSTLKIQRTERGDSAVYLCASSLRGAISDTQYFGPGTRLTVL.

The gene calls are TRBV20-1 and TRBJ2-1, with a possible D match to TRBD2 (6 bases). This CDR3 is 14 amino acids long. Looked up from germline, CDR1 is DFQATT and CDR2 is SNEGSKA (reference sequence). Trimming cost V 4 bases and J 2 bases, with 12 bases left between them. The DNA for the CDR3 is TGCAGTGCTAAAGGTAGCGGAACCTACAATGAGCAGTTCTTC. It encodes CSAKGSGTYNEQFF.

This clonotype was seen only a few times. This chain uses TRBV28 with TRBJ2-1; 7 bases fit TRBD2. This CDR3 comprises 17 residues. The junction had 13 bases not matched to a gene; V was cut back by 5 bases and J by 3 bases. Germline CDR1 is MDHEN and CDR2 is SYDVKM. CDR3 sequence reads: CASSPRGLNPIYNEQFF. The DNA of the CDR3 is TGTGCCAGCAGTCCAAGGGGACTAAATCCCATCTACAATGAGCAGTTCTTC.

V usage is TRBV30 and J usage is TRBJ1-1; unclear D gene. Trimming stripped 3 bases from V and 5 bases from J, with 13 bases between. Germline CDR1 GTSNPN, CDR2 SVGIG (reference sequence). The length of the CDR3 is 13 residues. CDR3 DNA sequence: TGTGCCTGGAGACCAGACCCGGGGACTGAAGCTTTCTTT. This encodes CAWRPDPGTEAFF.